The 29 T cell receptor beta chains given below trace back to one sample, sequenced in a study of Graves' ophthalmopathy and Graves' hyperthyroidism. RNA transcripts served as template for amplifying TCR beta CDR3 sequences. An initial RT-PCR round employing HTBI primers preceded a second-round multiplex PCR. TCRdb reprocessed the multiplex PCR reads via MiXCR and lists one record per CDR3 protein. The sample records hundreds of thousands of distinct CDR3 sequences, 35% to 50% being singletons. The sequenced sample was peripheral blood. The source is an adult man with Graves' ophthalmopathy.

This clonotype has a count of ten or more. The chain employs TRBV4-3 and TRBJ1-3; TRBD1 matches 8 bases. This CDR3 has 16 amino acids. From germline, CDR1 is LGHNA and CDR2 YSLEER. The junction had 5 bases not matched to a gene; V was cut back by 0 bases and J by 4 bases. CDR3 DNA sequence: TGCGCCAGCAGCCAAGATATCGGACAGGGAGGAAACACCATATATTTT. This gives the protein CASSQDIGQGGNTIYF.

The V gene is TRBV7-3, the J gene TRBJ2-7; 10 bases line up with TRBD2. This CDR3 spans 15 amino acids. V shed 5 bases and J 4 bases; nucleotides not matched to a gene: 8. The V gene's germline CDR1 is SGHTA and CDR2 FQGTGA. The CDR3 coding sequence is TGTGCCAGCAGCGCGAGCGGGGGGGCTTTTTACGAGCAGTACTTC. Protein: CASSASGGAFYEQYF.

This clonotype was seen at least ten times. The J gene is TRBJ2-2, the V gene TRBV7-8; unclear D gene. This CDR3 contains 14 residues. V was cut by 0 bases and J by 5 bases, with 7 bases left in between. CDR1 and CDR2 (germline): SGHVS, FQNEAQ. The CDR3 DNA follows: TGTGCCAGCAGCTTAGCAGGCGCGACCGGGGAGCTGTTTTTT. Translation: CASSLAGATGELFF.

The chain recombines TRBV7-2 with TRBJ1-5; TRBD1 agrees at 9 bases. Per the germline V gene, CDR1 is SGHTA and CDR2 is FQGNSA. The J segment lost 3 bases and the V segment lost 3 bases, leaving 9 bases of the junction unmatched. The CDR3 length is 17 residues. CDR3 protein: CASSLQGTGSVNQPQHF. CDR3 DNA: TGTGCCAGCAGCTTGCAAGGGACAGGGAGTGTCAATCAGCCCCAGCATTTT.

V and J are TRBV10-3 and TRBJ1-1; D gene unclear. CDR1 ENHRY and CDR2 SYGVKD come from the germline V gene. CDR3 length: 13 amino acids. Trimming stripped 2 bases from V and 6 bases from J, with 10 bases between. The CDR3 loop reads CAISEGVVPEAFF. The CDR3, as DNA: TGTGCCATCAGTGAGGGGGTGGTACCTGAAGCTTTCTTT.

This clonotype has only a few counts. The gene calls are TRBV29-1 and TRBJ2-3; TRBD2 is a possible D gene (6 bases). The CDR3 runs to 13 residues. CDR1 SQVTM and CDR2 ANQGSEA come from the germline V gene. The V gene lost 6 bases and the J gene lost 1 base, with 11 bases spanning the gap. In nucleotides, the CDR3 is TGCAGCGTCCGGGGACTCCGCACAGATACGCAGTATTTT. Residues: CSVRGLRTDTQYF.

The V gene is TRBV20-1, the J gene TRBJ1-6; 9 positions agree with TRBD1. Per the germline V gene, CDR1 is DFQATT and CDR2 is SNEGSKA (reference sequence). V dropped 4 bases and J dropped 7; count of bases not matched to a gene: 5. The CDR3 length is 14 residues. The CDR3 DNA reads as TGCAGTGCTATACCGGGACAGGGAAATTCACCCCTCCACTTT. Amino acids: CSAIPGQGNSPLHF.

This clonotype was seen repeatedly, ten times or more. The chain uses TRBV6-5 and TRBJ2-7; D perhaps matches TRBD2 (5 bases). Germline CDR1 is MNHEY and CDR2 is SVGAGI. The CDR3 spans 12 residues. V lost 8 bases and J 2 bases, leaving 10 bases between the germline ends. The CDR3 region has the DNA TGTGCCAGCGCCGGGCGGGCCTACGAGCAGTACTTC. Protein product: CASAGRAYEQYF.

In this sample, this clonotype turned up once. J is TRBJ1-1 and V is TRBV12-3 or TRBV12-4, with TRBD1 as a possible D gene (5 bases). This CDR3 is built from 12 residues. Trimming removed 6 bases from V and 5 bases from J, with 10 bases in between. The CDR3 reads CASRGGSTEAFF. The CDR3 DNA is TGTGCCAGCAGGGGGGGGAGTACTGAAGCTTTCTTT.

The chain employs TRBV20-1 and TRBJ2-5; D is unresolved. The last part of the DNA fits TRBJ2-1 better; the J call may be wrong. This CDR3 spans 15 amino acids. Germline-derived CDR1 and CDR2 are DFQATT and SNEGSKA (reference sequence). CDR3 residues: CSARSYLTRAGEQFF. The CDR3, as DNA: TGCAGTGCTAGAAGTTACCTTACCCGCGCTGGGGAGCAGTTCTTC.

This chain joins TRBV25-1 and TRBJ1-1; D gene uncertain. Germline V gene data show CDR1 as MGHDK and CDR2 as SYGVNS. The CDR3 loop spans 11 amino acids. As DNA, the CDR3 is TGTGCTAGAGATCGTTTCACTGAAGCTTTCTTT. Translation gives CARDRFTEAFF.

V gene TRBV29-1 combines with J gene TRBJ1-2, with 7 bases identical to TRBD1. The CDR3 extends over 11 amino acids. J was trimmed by 5 bases and V by 6 bases; bases with no gene match: 3. CDR1 is SQVTM and CDR2 is ANQGSEA in the germline V gene. CDR3 protein: CSVGQKYGYTF. In nucleotides, the CDR3 is TGCAGCGTGGGACAGAAATATGGCTACACCTTC.

This clonotype has at least ten counts. This chain uses TRBV5-6 with TRBJ1-1; D remains unclear. The CDR3 is made up of 12 amino acids. Germline CDR1 is SGHDT and CDR2 is YYEEEE. V lost 1 base and J lost 11, with 12 bases in between. CDR3 in DNA: TGTGCCAGCAGCTTGTTTTCGTTTAGGGCTTTCTTT. Amino acids: CASSLFSFRAFF.

There are many counts of this clonotype. The CDR3 spells CASSEDRNTEAFF. The CDR3 DNA reads as TGTGCCAGCAGCGAGGACAGGAACACTGAAGCTTTCTTT. The J gene is TRBJ1-1, the V gene TRBV7-2; maybe TRBD1 (6 bases). Between the trimmed V and J ends, which lost 5 bases and 1 base, there was a span of 8 bases. The CDR3 length is 13 residues. CDR1 is SGHTA and CDR2 is FQGNSA in the germline V gene.

The V gene is TRBV12-3 or TRBV12-4, the J gene TRBJ2-7, with 7 bases matching TRBD1. The V and J ends lost 4 bases and 6 bases, in that order; junction bases with no gene match: 12. CDR3 length: 15 residues. Written as DNA, the CDR3 is TGTGCCAGCAGTTACTCCAGGACAGGCATCGGCGAGCAGTACTTC. Translated: CASSYSRTGIGEQYF.

This clonotype occurred many times. The chain uses TRBV24-1 and TRBJ2-2; D is unclear. V dropped 5 bases and J dropped 6 bases, with 6 bases sitting between them. CDR1 is KGHDR, CDR2 SFDVKD, per germline. The CDR3 is made up of 12 amino acids. CDR3 sequence reads: CATSAGPGELFF. CDR3 sequence (DNA): TGTGCCACCAGTGCCGGTCCCGGGGAGCTGTTTTTT.

V is TRBV19 and J is TRBJ1-5; D perhaps matches TRBD1 (6 bases). Germline values: CDR1 LNHDA, CDR2 SQIVND (reference sequence). The CDR3 sequence is 14 residues long. The ends were cut back, 4 bases at V and 5 bases at J, with 12 bases in the middle. CDR3 sequence (DNA): TGTGCCAGTAGTACCAATAACAGGGATCAGCCCCAGCATTTT. Translating it yields CASSTNNRDQPQHF. Using reference TRBV19 and TRBJ1-5 for the parts outside the CDR3, the full variable domain is DGGITQSPKYLFRKEGQNVTLSCEQNLNHDAMYWYRQDPGQGLRLIYYSQIVNDFQKGDIAEGYSVSREKKESFPLTVTSAQKNPTAFYLCASSTNNRDQPQHFGDGTRLSIL.

There are a few counts of this clonotype. The chain employs TRBV2 and TRBJ2-7; D remains ambiguous. CDR3 length: 15 residues. V was shortened by 5 bases and J by 0 bases, with 14 bases between the two germline ends. Per germline, CDR1 SNHLY and CDR2 FYNNEI. CDR3 amino acids: CASSYLRTDSYEQYF. CDR3 DNA sequence: TGTGCCAGCAGTTACCTCCGGACGGACTCCTACGAGCAGTACTTC.

This clonotype was seen a handful of times. One end of the junction fails to match germline, which may point to a read error. The chain is built from TRBV5-1 and TRBJ1-2; possibly TRBD1 for D (5 bases). This CDR3 is 15 amino acids long. CDR1 and CDR2 from the germline V gene are SGHRS and YFSETQ. The CDR3 DNA sequence: TGTGCCAGCAGTTTTGCCCCGGGACCCATGGGAGGCTACACCTTC. It codes for CASSFAPGPMGGYTF.

The rearrangement joins TRBV11-2 to TRBJ2-7; 7 nucleotides match TRBD1. From germline, CDR1 is SGHAT and CDR2 FQNNGV. V lost 5 bases, J lost 0 bases, and 7 bases stayed unmatched. This CDR3 has 15 residues. The CDR3 region has the DNA TGTGCCAGCAGCGCCCACAGGGGTAGCTCCTACGAGCAGTACTTC. The encoded protein is CASSAHRGSSYEQYF.

This CDR3 reads CSARDARVGVYTEAFF. The CDR3 DNA reads TGCAGTGCTAGAGATGCCCGAGTGGGGGTCTACACTGAAGCTTTCTTT. J is TRBJ1-1 and V is TRBV20-1; possible D gene TRBD1, 5 bases. Germline CDR1 reads DFQATT; CDR2 reads SNEGSKA (reference sequence). The CDR3 is 16 amino acids. Trimming removed 0 bases from V and 3 bases from J, with 17 bases in between.

This clonotype was seen just once. Here the CDR3 reads CASSRGQGPSRHF. In nucleotides, the CDR3 is TGTGCCAGCAGCCGTGGACAGGGCCCATCCCGCCACTTT. The chain carries TRBV2 and TRBJ1-6; 8 bases match TRBD1. The germline V gene encodes CDR1 SNHLY and CDR2 FYNNEI. This CDR3 contains 13 residues. Losses at the gene ends were 6 bases for V and 18 bases for J; bases not matched to a gene: 13.

This clonotype has more than one count but fewer than ten. The chain couples TRBV27 to TRBJ1-6; TRBD1 agrees at 8 bases. The CDR3 is 16 amino acids. Germline CDR1 and CDR2: MNHEY and SMNVEV (reference sequence). V lost 5 bases to trimming and J lost 2 bases; unmatched junction nucleotides: 5. The CDR3 spells CASSETGEPYNSPLHF. The DNA of the CDR3 is TGTGCCAGCAGTGAGACAGGGGAGCCCTATAATTCACCCCTCCACTTT.

This chain uses TRBV7-8 with TRBJ1-2; tentative D call: TRBD1 (5 bases). Germline values: CDR1 SGHVS, CDR2 FQNEAQ. CDR3 length equals 14 residues. Trimming stripped 6 bases from V and 4 bases from J, with 15 bases between. The CDR3 region is CASSQTGPSYGYTF. CDR3 sequence (DNA): TGTGCCAGCAGTCAGACGGGACCCTCCTATGGCTACACCTTC.

The chain has TRBV29-1 and TRBJ2-1, with no clear D. CDR1 is SQVTM, CDR2 ANQGSEA, per germline. V shed 4 bases and J shed 11 bases, with 15 bases lying between them. CDR3 size: 12 residues. The CDR3 coding sequence is TGCAGCGTTGGGCAAGTTTACAGTCAGCAGTTCTTC. Its translation: CSVGQVYSQQFF.

This clonotype showed up many times. This chain connects TRBV29-1 to TRBJ2-5, with TRBD1 matching over 7 bases. This CDR3 is built from 16 residues. The ends lost 2 bases at V and 5 bases at J; junction bases unmatched: 14. Germline CDR1 SQVTM, CDR2 ANQGSEA. CDR3 amino acids: CSVENNADRATETQYF. The CDR3 DNA reads as TGCAGCGTTGAAAACAATGCTGACAGGGCCACGGAGACCCAGTACTTC.

In this sample, this clonotype turned up a few times. The chain is built from TRBV7-8 and TRBJ2-2, with a weak D call TRBD2 (7 bases). The V and J ends lost 6 bases and 4 bases respectively, with 27 bases between them. This CDR3 is 19 amino acids long. The germline gives CDR1 SGHVS, CDR2 FQNEAQ. The CDR3 DNA is TGTGCCAGCAGGAACCCACCCGGGGGGCGATCTATTTTCACCGGGGAGCTGTTTTTT. Translating it yields CASRNPPGGRSIFTGELFF.

This clonotype came up once. CDR3 residues: CAISPGQGGNQPQHF. CDR3 DNA: TGTGCCATCAGTCCGGGACAGGGGGGGAATCAGCCCCAGCATTTT. V gene TRBV10-3 combines with J gene TRBJ1-5; 11 nucleotides line up with TRBD1. After removal of 5 bases from V and 4 bases from J, the junction contained 4 bases not matched to a gene. From germline, CDR1 is ENHRY and CDR2 SYGVKD. The CDR3 totals 15 residues.

This clonotype has ten or more counts. The chain carries TRBV7-8 and TRBJ1-6, with D perhaps TRBD1 (6 bases). Trimming left V 1 base short and J 6 bases short, with 13 bases between. CDR1 is SGHVS and CDR2 is FQNEAQ in the germline V gene. The CDR3 consists of 16 residues. CDR3 sequence: CASSLDAARGNSPLHF. CDR3 in DNA: TGTGCCAGCAGCTTAGACGCGGCCAGGGGTAATTCACCCCTCCACTTT.